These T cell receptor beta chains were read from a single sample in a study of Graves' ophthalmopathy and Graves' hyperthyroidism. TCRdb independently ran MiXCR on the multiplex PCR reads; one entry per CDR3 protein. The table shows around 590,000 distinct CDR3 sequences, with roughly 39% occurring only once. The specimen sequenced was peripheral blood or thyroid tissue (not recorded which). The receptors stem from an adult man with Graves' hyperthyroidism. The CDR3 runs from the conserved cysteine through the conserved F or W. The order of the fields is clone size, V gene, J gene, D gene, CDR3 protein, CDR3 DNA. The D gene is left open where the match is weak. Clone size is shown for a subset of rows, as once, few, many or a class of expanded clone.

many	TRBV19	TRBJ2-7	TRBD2	CATAGPSYEQYF	TGTGCCACAGCGGGGCCCTCCTACGAGCAGTACTTC
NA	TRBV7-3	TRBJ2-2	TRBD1	CASSCRTGGPGELFF	TGTGCCAGCAGCTGTCGGACAGGGGGTCCCGGGGAGCTGTTTTTT
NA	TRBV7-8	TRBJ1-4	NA	CASSLVAGTVKLFF	TGTGCCAGCAGCTTAGTGGCAGGGACGGTAAAACTGTTTTTT
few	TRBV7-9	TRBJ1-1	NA	CASSLGGVVTEAFF	TGTGCCAGCAGCTTAGGTGGGGTCGTCACTGAAGCTTTCTTT
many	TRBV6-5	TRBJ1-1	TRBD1	CASNHGTGLNTEAFF	TGTGCCAGCAACCACGGGACAGGGTTGAACACTGAAGCTTTCTTT
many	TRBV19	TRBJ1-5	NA	CASSRGVNSNQPQHF	TGTGCCAGTAGTAGGGGAGTCAATAGCAATCAGCCCCAGCATTTT
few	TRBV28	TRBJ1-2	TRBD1	CASSASQGVNYGYTF	TGTGCCAGCAGTGCGTCACAGGGGGTAAACTATGGCTACACCTTC
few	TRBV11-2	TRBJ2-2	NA	CASSKVQGPGELFF	TGTGCCAGCAGCAAAGTCCAGGGTCCCGGGGAGCTGTTTTTT
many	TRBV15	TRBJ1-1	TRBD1	CATSRDRGMNTEAFF	TGTGCCACCAGCAGGGACAGGGGAATGAACACTGAAGCTTTCTTT
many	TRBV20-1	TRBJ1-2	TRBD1	CSARETGAVGYTF	TGCAGTGCTAGAGAGACAGGGGCGGTTGGCTACACCTTC
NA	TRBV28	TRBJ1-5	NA	CASSPPGGGQPQHF	TGTGCCAGCAGCCCGCCCGGAGGAGGTCAGCCCCAGCATTTT
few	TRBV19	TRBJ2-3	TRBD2	CASSIEWGRVREDTQYF	TGTGCCAGTAGTATTGAGTGGGGCCGCGTGCGGGAGGATACGCAGTATTTT
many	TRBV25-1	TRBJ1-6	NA	CASSESGVIPLHF	TGTGCCAGCAGTGAATCTGGGGTGATACCCCTCCACTTT
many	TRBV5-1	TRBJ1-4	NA	CASSLAGQGNEKLFF	TGCGCCAGCAGCTTGGCCGGGCAGGGTAATGAAAAACTGTTTTTT
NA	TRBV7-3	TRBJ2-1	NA	CASSLTAPRYEQFF	TGTGCCAGCAGCTTAACTGCCCCGAGGTATGAGCAGTTCTTC
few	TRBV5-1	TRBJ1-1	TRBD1	CASALTGTENTEAFF	TGCGCCAGCGCCCTAACCGGGACAGAGAACACTGAAGCTTTCTTT
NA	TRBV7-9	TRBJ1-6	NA	CASSQDPGGKNSPLHF	TGTGCCAGCAGCCAAGACCCGGGGGGTAAAAATTCACCCCTCCACTTT
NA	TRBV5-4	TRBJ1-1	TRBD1	CASSFGTGETEAFF	TGCGCCAGCAGCTTTGGGACAGGGGAGACTGAAGCTTTCTTT
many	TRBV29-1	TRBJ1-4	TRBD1	CSIRQGVREKLFF	TGCAGCATTCGACAGGGCGTGAGGGAAAAACTGTTTTTT
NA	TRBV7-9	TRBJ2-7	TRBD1	CASSPRQGPSTDTQYF	TGTGCCAGCAGCCCAAGACAGGGCCCTAGCACAGATACGCAGTACTTC
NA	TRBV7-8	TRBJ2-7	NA	CASSQGQESSYEQYF	TGTGCCAGCAGCCAAGGTCAGGAGAGCTCCTACGAGCAGTACTTC
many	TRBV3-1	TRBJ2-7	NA	CASSQTPSGHEQYF	TGTGCCAGCAGCCAAACCCCGTCAGGCCACGAGCAGTACTTC
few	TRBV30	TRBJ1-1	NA	CAWSSQLNTEAFF	TGTGCCTGGAGTAGCCAGTTAAACACTGAAGCTTTCTTT
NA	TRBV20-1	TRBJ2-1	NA	CSAATPNEQFF	TGCAGTGCGGCGACACCCAATGAGCAGTTCTTC
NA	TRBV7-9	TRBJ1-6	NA	CASSWDSMGSPLHF	TGTGCCAGCAGCTGGGACTCGATGGGATCACCCCTCCACTTT
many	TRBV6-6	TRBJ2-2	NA	CASSRLRADTGELFF	TGTGCCAGCAGCCGTCTGCGAGCGGACACCGGGGAGCTGTTTTTT
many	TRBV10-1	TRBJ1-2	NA	CASSGGRNYGYTF	TGCGCCAGCAGTGGTGGACGGAACTATGGCTACACCTTC
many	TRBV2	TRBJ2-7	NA	CASSEGGISYEQYF	TGTGCCAGCAGTGAAGGTGGGATCTCCTACGAGCAGTACTTC
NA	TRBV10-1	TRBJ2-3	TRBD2	CASSEGGPHTTQYF	TGCGCCAGTAGTGAGGGAGGGCCTCATACTACGCAGTATTTT
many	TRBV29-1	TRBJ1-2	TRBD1	CTHGQGASYGYTF	TGCACCCACGGTCAGGGGGCTAGCTATGGCTACACCTTC
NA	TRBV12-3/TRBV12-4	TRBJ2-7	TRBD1	CASTRQGSLYEQYF	TGTGCCAGCACCCGACAGGGGAGTCTCTACGAGCAGTACTTC
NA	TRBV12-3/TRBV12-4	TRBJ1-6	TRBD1	CASSLFGRGLRSSLHF	TGTGCCAGCAGTTTATTCGGCAGGGGGCTGAGGAGCTCCCTCCACTTT
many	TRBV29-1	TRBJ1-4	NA	CSVLGRSTNEKLFF	TGCAGCGTTTTGGGCCGGTCTACTAATGAAAAACTGTTTTTT
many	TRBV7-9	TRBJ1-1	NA	CASSLGRGLNTEAFF	TGTGCCAGCAGCTTAGGAAGGGGTTTGAACACTGAAGCTTTCTTT
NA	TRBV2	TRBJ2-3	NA	CASSPSATSTDTQYF	TGTGCCAGCTCACCTAGCGCGACTAGCACAGATACGCAGTATTTT
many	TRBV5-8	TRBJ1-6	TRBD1	CASSSTTGSNSPLHF	TGTGCCAGCAGCTCAACGACAGGGTCGAATTCACCCCTCCACTTT